This T cell receptor (beta chain) emerged from a study of blood T cell repertoires in COVID-19 (dated by TCRdb to about 2020). At the level of the whole study: Samples covering the acute and convalescent phases of COVID-19 were provided by collaborators in the United States, Italy and Spain. The material from the prospective study consisted of cDNA or gDNA derived from T cells, B-cell-depleted T cells, or PBMCs. The repertoires were released in a freely available public database meant as a resource for research on the immune response to SARS-CoV-2. The dataset comprised deeply sampled blood TCRbeta repertoires from subjects exposed to, actively infected with, or recovered from COVID-19. Samples came from the ongoing ImmuneRACE study (first 160 participants) plus 1,254 subjects from 6 global collaborators. Where available, HLA class I and class II types were obtained from metadata supplied by the sample provider rather than from assay-based typing. Sample metadata almost always included a de-identified subject ID, COVID-19 status, age in years and sex. On the study overall, not on this receptor specifically: The quantity of clinical and demographic metadata differed by source and by participant and was supplied without curation.

Including the terminal cysteine and phenylalanine, the CDR3 comprises 13 residues. CDR3 DNA only is kept here, 39 bases in frame from base 1. V is trimmed back by 3 bases and J by 6 bases, and the junction contains 2 bases that no gene match accounts for. CDR1 and CDR2 are drawn from the germline V gene: SGHTA, FQGNSA. In Seattle, one collaborating source enrolled patients while the infection was active and tracked those patients longitudinally over the course of disease. The collaborating institutions used their own protocols to collect whole blood in K2EDTA tubes. Collaborator samples were shipped for TCRbeta analysis as frozen whole blood, isolated PBMCs, or DNA extracted from either sample type. TCRbeta CDR3 regions were amplified from genomic DNA by means of the immunoSEQ Assay, a bias-controlled multiplex PCR. The published analysis was carried out like this. Within the assay, amplification of reference gene primers was used to estimate how many nucleated cells each sample contained. Sequence reads were collapsed and filtered to measure the absolute abundance of every unique TCRbeta CDR3 rearrangement. For each sample, productive Simpson clonality was calculated as the square root of Simpson's diversity index across productive rearrangements. Sourced from immuneACCESS, this table was stored by TCRdb with only in-frame sequences that have V and J called. A share of the clones is absent; for the studies checked, an unresolved V gene accounts for under half, and the remainder has no known explanation. The V and J calls and clone size were taken over from that table, and D and trimming were inferred from the DNA. In all, the sample holds 200,000 to 250,000 clones, and roughly nine tenths of those were seen once. The top ten constitute about 10% of the sample.

A note on this clone: This receptor's antigen is unknown. One base away there is no much larger clone; base qualities are not given.

This receptor chain uses TRBV7-2 and TRBJ1-1, and TRBD1 matches 9 of the central bases. The clonotype was recovered from a woman aged 45 to 65 with COVID-19, enrolled during active disease. The sequenced sample was peripheral blood. The bases read TGTGCCAGCAGCTTCCGGGACAGGGCTGAAGCTTTCTTT. It encodes CASSFRDRAEAFF. The CDR3 plus the reference TRBV7-2 and TRBJ1-1 genes for the other parts give the full variable domain: GAGVSQSPSNKVTEKGKDVELRCDPISGHTALYWYRQSLGQGLEFLIYFQGNSAPDKSGLPSDRFSAERTGGSVSTLTIQRTQQEDSAVYLCASSFRDRAEAFFGQGTRLTVV.